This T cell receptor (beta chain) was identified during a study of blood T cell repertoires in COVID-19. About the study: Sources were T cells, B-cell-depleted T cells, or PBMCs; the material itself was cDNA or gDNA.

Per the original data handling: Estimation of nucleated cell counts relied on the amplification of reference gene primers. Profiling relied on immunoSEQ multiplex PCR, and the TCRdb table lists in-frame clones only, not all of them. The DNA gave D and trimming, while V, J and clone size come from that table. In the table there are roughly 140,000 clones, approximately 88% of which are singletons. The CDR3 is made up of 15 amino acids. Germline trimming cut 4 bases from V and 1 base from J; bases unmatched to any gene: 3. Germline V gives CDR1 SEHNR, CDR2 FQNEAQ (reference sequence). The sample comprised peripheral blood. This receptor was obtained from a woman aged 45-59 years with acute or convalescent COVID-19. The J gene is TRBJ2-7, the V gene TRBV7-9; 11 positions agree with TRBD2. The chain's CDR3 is CASSSSGRLSYEQYF. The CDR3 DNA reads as TGTGCCAGCAGCTCTAGCGGGAGGTTATCCTACGAGCAGTACTTC.